This T cell receptor beta chain comes out of a study of T cell repertoires in cytomegalovirus infection. Overall study context: CMV infection together with matching HLA type was indicated by public TCR beta signatures.

Each CDR3 protein is one row after TCRdb ran MiXCR on the reads. The sample lists under 850,000 distinct CDR3 sequences; roughly 35% were seen once. A note on this clonotype: The target antigen is unknown.

Germline CDR1 reads MDHEN; CDR2 reads SYDVKM. The CDR3 contains 16 residues. The V and J ends lost 4 bases and 6 bases, in that order; junction bases with no gene match: 9. Points from the study as a whole: CMV-specific TCR beta clonotypes restricted by HLA-C dominated the ex vivo response. The study identified carriers of CMV plus the relevant HLA from cumulative public TCR beta family frequency.

The source of this sequence is a human donor in good health (CMV status not recorded). Some clones in this sample may be carry-over from other donors' samples. The chain recombines TRBV28 with TRBJ2-3, with 11 bases lining up with TRBD2. Sequences were obtained from PBMCs. CDR3 region: CASSYVAGGPEDTQYF. The CDR3 bases are TGTGCCAGCAGTTATGTAGCGGGAGGGCCAGAGGATACGCAGTATTTT.